This T cell receptor (beta chain) is from a study of cytomegalovirus exposure and HLA in healthy donors. Healthy bone marrow donors formed the donor group. CDR1 SGHTA and CDR2 FQGTGA come from the germline V gene. The junction had 5 bases not matched to a gene; V was cut back by 5 bases and J by 6 bases. The CDR3 extends over 15 amino acids. Primers included in the PCR were 60 Vbeta and 13 Jbeta primers. TCRdb's table, derived via immunoSEQ multiplex PCR, lists solely in-frame clones and lacks some. Among around 190,000 clones, about 80% were seen once, and the ten largest hold 1.1%. Material for sequencing was PBMCs. The origin of this receptor is a woman aged 40 to 50 in good health and CMV-seronegative. This sequence joins TRBV7-3 and TRBJ2-1; TRBD2 matches at 12 bases. The DNA of the CDR3 is TGTGCCAGCAGCCCCCTAGCGGGAGGGCCCAATGAGCAGTTCTTC. Protein sequence: CASSPLAGGPNEQFF.